This T cell receptor (beta chain) is drawn from a study of CD8 T cells in Susac syndrome. The authors carried out high-throughput sequencing of TCR beta. They applied it to CD8+ and CD4+ T cells obtained from blood. Under recently defined diagnostic criteria, the patients with Susac syndrome qualified as having definite or probable disease. TEMRA cells were enriched by FACS, and CD4+ and CD8+ T cells were negatively isolated. RNA amounts of roughly 0.45 to 1 ug underwent reverse transcription with random hexamers. TCRdb processed the immunoSEQ multiplex PCR reads anew with MiXCR; each CDR3 protein has one entry. The sample holds about 90,000 distinct CDR3 sequences, 96% seen once. This sequence was found in a human donor with Susac syndrome. Sequencing input: CD8+ T cells from PBMCs.

The CDR3 sequence is CASSPSRGYSPLHF. For the CDR3, the DNA is TGTGCCAGCAGTCCCTCGAGGGGATATTCACCCCTCCACTTT. The chain combines TRBV28 with TRBJ1-6; D might be TRBD1 (5 bases). The CDR3 has 14 residues. V lost 5 bases and J 8 bases, leaving 13 bases between the germline ends. Germline assignment: CDR1 MDHEN and CDR2 SYDVKM.